This T cell receptor beta chain comes out of a study of blood T cell repertoires in COVID-19. Overall study context: Material from acute and convalescent COVID-19 was sourced from the United States, Italy and Spain.

Participants were aged about 18 to 89 years, lived in roughly 25 US areas, and enrolled virtually. Cohort allocation depended upon clinical history that participants reported. Recovered status in Cohort 3 required two negative PCRs, clearance, or symptom resolution. Using immunoSEQ multiplex PCR, the repertoire was profiled, and TCRdb retains in-frame clones only, with some absent. The table has about 320,000 clones, 90% seen once. The CDR3 covers 13 residues. Germline V gene lookup returns CDR1 SGDLS and CDR2 YYNGEE. V gave up 0 bases and J gave up 4 bases, with 8 bases separating them. Specimen: PBMCs or T cells enriched from blood (not recorded which). The receptor's source is a man aged 55 to 70 who had recovered from COVID-19. This sequence joins TRBV9 and TRBJ2-7; D is ambiguous. CDR3 loop: CASSVGYSYEQYF. The CDR3 bases are TGTGCCAGCAGCGTAGGATATAGTTACGAGCAGTACTTC.